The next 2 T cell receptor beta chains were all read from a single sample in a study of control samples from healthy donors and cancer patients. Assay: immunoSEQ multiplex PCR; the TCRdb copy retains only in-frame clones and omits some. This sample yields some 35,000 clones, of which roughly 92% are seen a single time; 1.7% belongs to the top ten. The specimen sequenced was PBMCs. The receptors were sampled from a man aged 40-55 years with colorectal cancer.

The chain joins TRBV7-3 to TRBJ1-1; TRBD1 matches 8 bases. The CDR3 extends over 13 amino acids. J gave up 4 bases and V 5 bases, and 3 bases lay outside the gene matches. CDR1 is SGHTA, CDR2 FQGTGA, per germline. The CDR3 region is CASSPQGATEAFF. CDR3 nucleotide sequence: TGTGCCAGCAGCCCTCAGGGGGCCACTGAAGCTTTCTTT.

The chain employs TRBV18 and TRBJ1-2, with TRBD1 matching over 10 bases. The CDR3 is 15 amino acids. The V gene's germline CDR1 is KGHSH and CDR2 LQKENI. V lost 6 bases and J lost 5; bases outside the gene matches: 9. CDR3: CASSPIPGQGYGYTF. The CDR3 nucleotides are TGTGCCAGCTCCCCGATACCGGGACAGGGGTATGGCTACACCTTC. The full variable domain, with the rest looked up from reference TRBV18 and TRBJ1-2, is NAGVMQNPRHLVRRRGQEARLRCSPMKGHSHVYWYRQLPEEGLKFMVYLQKENIIDESGMPKERFSAEFPKEGPSILRIQQVVRGDSAAYFCASSPIPGQGYGYTFGSGTRLTVV.